The 18 T cell receptor beta chains in this list originate from one sample, sequenced in a study of T-cell reconstitution after alpha-beta-depleted transplantation in children. As it was prepared, the TCRbeta library received unique molecular identifiers. TCRdb ran MiXCR on the PCR reads and lists one entry per CDR3 protein. The table has fewer than 550,000 distinct CDR3 sequences, around 10% seen once. The sample here was PBMCs, mostly from graft donor cells, taken 180 days after TCRalphabeta/CD19-depleted stem cell transplant. The receptors derive from a female patient aged 2 to 10 who had a stem cell transplant for aplastic anemia, so the T cells may come from the graft donor.

The chain is built from TRBV5-1 and TRBJ2-1; the match to TRBD1 covers 8 bases. In germline, CDR1 is SGHRS, CDR2 YFSETQ. This CDR3 contains 16 residues. V dropped 3 bases and J dropped 3; count of bases not matched to a gene: 8. As DNA, the CDR3 is TGCGCCAGCAGCTCGGTCGGACAGGGCCTCTACAATGAGCAGTTCTTC. This gives the protein CASSSVGQGLYNEQFF.

This clonotype was recorded a few times. The chain combines TRBV12-3 or TRBV12-4 with TRBJ2-7; 7 bases are a match to TRBD2. With 8 bases clipped from V and 0 bases from J, the junction kept 10 bases outside the gene matches. The CDR3 has 15 amino acids. The CDR3 spells CASPTSGLSSYEQYV. The CDR3 bases are TGTGCCAGCCCCACTTCGGGACTATCCTCCTACGAGCAGTACGTC.

V is TRBV28 and J is TRBJ2-7; 7 bases fit TRBD2. The germline gives CDR1 MDHEN, CDR2 SYDVKM. V lost 5 bases to trimming and J lost 3 bases; unmatched junction nucleotides: 4. The CDR3 has 13 amino acids. The CDR3 spells CASSKVAGYEQYF. The CDR3 DNA sequence: TGTGCCAGCAGTAAGGTAGCGGGCTACGAGCAGTACTTC.

J is TRBJ2-2 and V is TRBV7-8, with D perhaps TRBD1 or TRBD2 (5 bases each). The CDR3 sequence is 16 residues long. Germline V lookup: CDR1 SGHVS, CDR2 FQNEAQ. V lost 5 bases, J lost 5 bases, and 18 bases lay in between. CDR3 nucleotide sequence: TGTGCCAGCAGCCCGACCCGGGACCGGGTAACCGGGGAGCTGTTTTTT. It specifies CASSPTRDRVTGELFF.

The chain carries TRBV29-1 and TRBJ2-1; D possibly uses TRBD1 or TRBD2 (6 bases each). CDR1 SQVTM and CDR2 ANQGSEA come from the germline V gene. V was pared by 5 bases and J by 1 base, with 9 bases between. CDR3 size: 13 residues. In nucleotides, the CDR3 is TGCAGCGTTTGCGGGACATCCTACAATGAGCAGTTCTTC. As protein: CSVCGTSYNEQFF.

This chain links TRBV10-3 with TRBJ2-7; tentatively, D is TRBD2 (6 bases). CDR1 and CDR2 (germline): ENHRY, SYGVKD. V lost 10 bases and J 3 bases, leaving 19 bases between the germline ends. The CDR3 length is 14 residues. As DNA, the CDR3 is TGTGCCAACTCCGACATGGGGGGAAACTACGAGCAGTACTTC. This sequence encodes CANSDMGGNYEQYF.

This clonotype was recorded at least ten times. This rearrangement joins TRBV28 to TRBJ1-1; perhaps TRBD1 as D (5 bases). V was cut by 7 bases and J by 0 bases, with 15 bases left in between. This CDR3 has 15 amino acids. In germline, CDR1 is MDHEN, CDR2 SYDVKM. The CDR3: CASIPNRYMNTEAFF. DNA for the CDR3: TGTGCCAGCATACCTAACAGGTACATGAACACTGAAGCTTTCTTT.

This clonotype has more than one count but fewer than ten. The V gene is TRBV10-1, the J gene TRBJ2-4, with TRBD2 matching 11 bases. CDR3 length equals 15 residues. Looked up from germline, CDR1 is WNHNN and CDR2 is SYGVQD (reference sequence). V lost 2 bases, J lost 8 bases, and 5 bases stayed unmatched. CDR3 in DNA: TGCGCCAGCAGTGAGGGGCTAGCGGGAGGAGACATTCAGTACTTC. Translated, it gives CASSEGLAGGDIQYF.

This clonotype has just a few counts. This chain joins TRBV28 and TRBJ1-5; D not resolved. The V and J ends lost 7 bases and 8 bases respectively, with 18 bases between them. The germline V gene has CDR1 MDHEN and CDR2 SYDVKM. This CDR3 region has 14 residues. The CDR3 sequence is CASTERLGSKPQHF. The CDR3 nucleotides are TGTGCCAGCACCGAACGGCTCGGGAGCAAGCCCCAGCATTTT.

This clonotype was recorded many times. CDR3 DNA sequence: TGTGCCAGCTCACCACCGGGACAGGGGAGCTACGAGCAGTACTTC. It is translated as CASSPPGQGSYEQYF. This chain joins TRBV18 and TRBJ2-7; 10 nucleotides agree with TRBD1. V was clipped by 0 bases and J by 3 bases; unmatched bases: 2. The CDR3 extends over 15 amino acids. Germline values: CDR1 KGHSH, CDR2 LQKENI.

The chain combines TRBV11-3 with TRBJ2-1; D remains ambiguous. Per germline, CDR1 SGHNT and CDR2 YENEEA. V dropped 5 bases and J dropped 10 bases, with 9 bases sitting between them. The CDR3 runs to 11 residues. The CDR3 is CASSANAEQFF. The CDR3 DNA sequence: TGTGCCAGCAGCGCCAACGCAGAGCAGTTCTTC.

This clonotype has more than one count but fewer than ten. The chain couples TRBV5-8 to TRBJ1-5; D gene uncertain. The CDR3 is 14 residues long. V lost 2 bases and J 9 bases, leaving 15 bases between the germline ends. Germline V gene lookup returns CDR1 SGHTS and CDR2 YDEGEE. CDR3 loop: CASSLGMWERPQHF. For the CDR3, the DNA is TGTGCCAGCAGCTTAGGGATGTGGGAAAGGCCCCAGCATTTT.

This chain joins TRBV29-1 and TRBJ2-5; 9 bases fit TRBD1. Germline V gives CDR1 SQVTM, CDR2 ANQGSEA. J lost 3 bases, V lost 5 bases, and 4 bases had no gene match. CDR3 size: 13 residues. This chain's CDR3 is CSVRRQGEETQYF. The CDR3 DNA reads as TGCAGCGTTAGGCGACAGGGGGAAGAGACCCAGTACTTC. Looking up the rest from reference TRBV29-1 and TRBJ2-5 gives the full variable domain: SAVISQKPSRDICQRGTSLTIQCQVDSQVTMMFWYRQQPGQSLTLIATANQGSEATYESGFVIDKFPISRPNLTFSTLTVSNMSPEDSSIYLCSVRRQGEETQYFGPGTRLLVL.

The V call is TRBV20-1, the J call TRBJ1-6, with D perhaps TRBD1 (5 bases). Germline CDR1 is DFQATT and CDR2 is SNEGSKA (reference sequence). V shed 6 bases and J shed 7 bases, with 13 bases lying between them. The CDR3 consists of 13 residues. In DNA form, the CDR3 reads TGCAGTGCCAGGGACGCCCAGAATTCACCCCTCCACTTT. This gives the protein CSARDAQNSPLHF.

This clonotype showed up many times. V usage is TRBV12-3 or TRBV12-4 and J usage is TRBJ1-5; D is ambiguous. Trimming took off 6 bases at V and 7 bases at J, with 10 bases between the two ends. This CDR3 is built from 12 residues. As DNA, the CDR3 is TGTGCCAGCAGCTCTTACCGACAGCCCCAGCATTTT. Translating gives CASSSYRQPQHF.

The chain couples TRBV20-1 to TRBJ2-7; 9 bases map to TRBD2. V lost 3 bases and J lost 0; bases outside the gene matches: 6. Per the germline V gene, CDR1 is DFQATT and CDR2 is SNEGSKA (reference sequence). This CDR3 is 15 amino acids long. CDR3 in DNA: TGCAGTGCTAGGCCGATAGCGGGAGTCTCCTACGAGCAGTACGTC. Its translation: CSARPIAGVSYEQYV.

This clonotype was found many times. The chain links TRBV5-1 to TRBJ2-7; either TRBD1 or TRBD2 may supply D (5 bases each). Germline loops: CDR1 SGHRS, CDR2 YFSETQ. The CDR3 consists of 14 residues. With 8 bases removed from V and 3 bases from J, the gap between germline ends came to 18 bases. The CDR3 reads CASKLWDQGYEQYF. The CDR3 DNA is TGCGCCAGTAAATTATGGGACCAGGGCTACGAGCAGTACTTC. The full variable domain, completed using reference TRBV5-1 and TRBJ2-7, is KAGVTQTPRYLIKTRGQQVTLSCSPISGHRSVSWYQQTPGQGLQFLFEYFSETQRNKGNFPGRFSGRQFSNSRSEMNVSTLELGDSALYLCASKLWDQGYEQYFGPGTRLTVT.

This clonotype was detected a few times. This chain links TRBV6-2 or TRBV6-3 with TRBJ2-2; D might be TRBD2 (6 bases). Trimming cost V 5 bases and J 8 bases, with 6 bases left between them. Germline CDR1 reads MNHEY; CDR2 reads SVGEGT. The CDR3 has 11 residues. The CDR3 DNA sequence: TGTGCCAGCAGTGGAGGGGGGGAGCTGTTTTTT. Its protein is CASSGGGELFF.